The source of this T cell receptor beta chain is a study of blood T cell repertoires in COVID-19. The method was immunoSEQ multiplex PCR; TCRdb's version includes in-frame clones alone and lacks a portion of them. The repertoire consists of approximately 290,000 clones, with around 90% occurring once and the leading ten covering 0.9% to 1.2%. Participant-reported clinical history was the basis for cohort assignment. The sample consisted of PBMCs or T cells enriched from blood (not recorded which). This receptor was identified in a woman in her 30s who had recovered from COVID-19.

This chain's CDR3 is CASSLGQTGGSNTEAFF. CDR3 DNA sequence: TGTGCCAGCAGCTTGGGGCAGACAGGGGGATCTAACACTGAAGCTTTCTTT. The chain has TRBV5-6 and TRBJ1-1; 9 bases are a match to TRBD1. The CDR3 runs 17 residues. The germline gives CDR1 SGHDT, CDR2 YYEEEE. Germline trimming cut 0 bases from V and 2 bases from J; bases unmatched to any gene: 8.